This T cell receptor beta chain came from a study of PD-1 blockade in classical Hodgkin lymphoma. Whole-study findings and limits: There remain no defined causes for the repertoire differences, which possibly reflect disease activity or prior therapy.

Indicated time point: cycle 4 day 1 (C4D1), after about 6 weeks of nivolumab. Every single patient, without exception, relapsed after autologous stem cell transplantation, and brentuximab vedotin exposure varied. Negative selection with magnetic separation was used to purify CD4+ T cells from thawed PBMCs. Clones were sequenced by immunoSEQ multiplex PCR, and TCRdb holds only the in-frame ones, with some missing. The data show roughly 30,000 clones, with 80% to 90% seen just once and less than 0.65% held by the top ten. CDR3 length equals 17 residues. Trimming shortened V by 6 bases and J by 1 base, and 19 bases separated the two germline ends. Germline CDR1 is MDHEN and CDR2 is SYDVKM. To note about this clone: Its antigen remains unidentified.

The rearrangement joins TRBV28 to TRBJ1-5, with D possibly matching TRBD1 (6 bases). This specimen was CD4+ T cells from blood, taken before the fourth cycle of nivolumab. This TCR derives from a human donor with classical Hodgkin lymphoma. In nucleotides, the CDR3 is TGTGCCAGCAGGTTCCGCAGTTACAGGGAAAGCAATCAGCCCCAGCATTTT. Its protein is CASRFRSYRESNQPQHF.